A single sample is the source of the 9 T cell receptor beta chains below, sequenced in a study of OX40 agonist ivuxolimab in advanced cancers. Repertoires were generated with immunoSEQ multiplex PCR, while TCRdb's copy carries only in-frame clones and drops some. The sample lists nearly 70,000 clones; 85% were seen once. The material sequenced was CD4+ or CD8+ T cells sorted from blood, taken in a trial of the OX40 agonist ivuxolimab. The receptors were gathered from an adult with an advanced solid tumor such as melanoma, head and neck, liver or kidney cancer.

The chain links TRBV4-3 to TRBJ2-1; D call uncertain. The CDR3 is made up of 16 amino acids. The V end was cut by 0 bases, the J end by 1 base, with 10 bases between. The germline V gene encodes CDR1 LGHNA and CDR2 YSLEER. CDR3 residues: CASSQDPGWSYNEQFF. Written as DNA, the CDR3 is TGCGCCAGCAGCCAAGATCCTGGGTGGTCCTACAATGAGCAGTTCTTC.

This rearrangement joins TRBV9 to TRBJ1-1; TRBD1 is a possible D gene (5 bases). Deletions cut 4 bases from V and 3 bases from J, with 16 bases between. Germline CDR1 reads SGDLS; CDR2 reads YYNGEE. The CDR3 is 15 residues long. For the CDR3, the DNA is TGTGCCAGCAGCCAATCGGGGCCCGAGTACACTGAAGCTTTCTTT. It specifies CASSQSGPEYTEAFF.

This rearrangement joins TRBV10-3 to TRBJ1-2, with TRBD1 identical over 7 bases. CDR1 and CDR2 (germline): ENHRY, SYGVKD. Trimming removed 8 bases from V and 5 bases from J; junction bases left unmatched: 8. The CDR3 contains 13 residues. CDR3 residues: CAIGRQGGYGYTF. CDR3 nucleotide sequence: TGTGCCATCGGGAGACAGGGTGGGTATGGCTACACCTTC.

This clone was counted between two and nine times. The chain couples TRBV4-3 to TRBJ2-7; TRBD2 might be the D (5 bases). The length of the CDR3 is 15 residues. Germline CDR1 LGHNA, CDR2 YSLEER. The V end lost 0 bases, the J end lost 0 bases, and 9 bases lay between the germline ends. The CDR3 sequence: CASSQDTGSSYEQYF. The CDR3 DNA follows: TGCGCCAGCAGCCAAGATACGGGGAGCTCCTACGAGCAGTACTTC.

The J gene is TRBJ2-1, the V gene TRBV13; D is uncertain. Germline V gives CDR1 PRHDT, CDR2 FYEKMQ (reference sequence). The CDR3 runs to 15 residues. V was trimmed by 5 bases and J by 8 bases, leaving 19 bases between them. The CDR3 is CASSPPDRSGYEQFF. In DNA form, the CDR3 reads TGTGCCAGCAGCCCCCCGGACCGAAGTGGTTATGAGCAGTTCTTC.

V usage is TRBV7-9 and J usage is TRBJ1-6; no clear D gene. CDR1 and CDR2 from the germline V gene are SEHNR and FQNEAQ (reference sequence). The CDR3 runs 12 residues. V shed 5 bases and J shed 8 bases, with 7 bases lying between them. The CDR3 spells CASSPLYSPLHF. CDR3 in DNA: TGTGCCAGCAGCCCGCTCTATTCACCCCTCCACTTT.

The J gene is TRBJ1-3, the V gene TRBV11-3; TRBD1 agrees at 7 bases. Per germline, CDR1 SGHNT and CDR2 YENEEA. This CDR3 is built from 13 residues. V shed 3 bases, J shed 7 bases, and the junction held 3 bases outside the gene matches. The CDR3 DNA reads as TGTGCCAGCAGCTTGACAGGGAGGAACACCATATATTTT. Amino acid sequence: CASSLTGRNTIYF.

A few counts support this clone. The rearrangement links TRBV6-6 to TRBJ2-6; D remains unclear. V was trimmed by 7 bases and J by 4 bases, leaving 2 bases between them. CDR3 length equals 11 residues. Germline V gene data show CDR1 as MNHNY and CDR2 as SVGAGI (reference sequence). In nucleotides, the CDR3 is TGTGCCAGCATAGGGGCCAACGTCCTGACTTTC. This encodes CASIGANVLTF.

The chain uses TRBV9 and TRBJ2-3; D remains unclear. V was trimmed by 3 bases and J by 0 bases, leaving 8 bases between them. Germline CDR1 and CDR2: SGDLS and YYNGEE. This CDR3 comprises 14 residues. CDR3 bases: TGTGCCAGCAGCGCTGAACAAAGCACAGATACGCAGTATTTT. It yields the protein CASSAEQSTDTQYF.